This T cell receptor (beta chain) appears in the sequencing data of a study of T cells expressing NK-cell markers. For each CDR3 protein, TCRdb gives one entry from its re-call of the 5' RACE reads, without DNA. This sample's clone table lists over 350,000 distinct CDR3 sequences. The TCR was taken from a woman aged 50 to 60 in good health. The sample comprised blood T cells: a sorted CD56 or NKG2C T cell subset, CD4+ or CD8+ T cells, or bulk PBMC T cells (not recorded which).

CDR3 loop: CASSLSGIGNQPQHF. The chain is built from TRBV27 and TRBJ1-5. The CDR3 is 15 residues long. The germline V gene encodes CDR1 MNHEY and CDR2 SMNVEV (reference sequence).